This T cell receptor beta chain was identified in a study of shared clonotypes between healthy human individuals. General study results and limits: A generally larger estimated richness was seen in naive subsets than in memory subsets. Non-shared clonotypes had lower generation probabilities than those shared by all four donors.

Researchers ran the assay at a deep level. This table comes from immunoSEQ multiplex PCR, and its TCRdb copy is limited to in-frame clones, with some not included. This table holds more than 1,200,000 clones, roughly 98.5% found once. With regard to this clone: Its antigen is undetermined.

The CDR3 covers 13 residues. Germline V CDR1 and CDR2: MNHNS, SASEGT. With 7 bases removed from V and 2 bases from J, the gap between germline ends came to 12 bases. The sample consisted of naive CD4+ T cells sorted from blood. The subset was: CD45RA+ positively selected. The clonotype was recovered from a man aged 25-40 years in good health. V usage is TRBV6-1 and J usage is TRBJ2-7; D might be TRBD1 (5 bases). The chain's CDR3 is CASTTTEAYEQYF. As DNA, the CDR3 is TGTGCCAGCACTACGACAGAGGCCTACGAGCAGTACTTC.